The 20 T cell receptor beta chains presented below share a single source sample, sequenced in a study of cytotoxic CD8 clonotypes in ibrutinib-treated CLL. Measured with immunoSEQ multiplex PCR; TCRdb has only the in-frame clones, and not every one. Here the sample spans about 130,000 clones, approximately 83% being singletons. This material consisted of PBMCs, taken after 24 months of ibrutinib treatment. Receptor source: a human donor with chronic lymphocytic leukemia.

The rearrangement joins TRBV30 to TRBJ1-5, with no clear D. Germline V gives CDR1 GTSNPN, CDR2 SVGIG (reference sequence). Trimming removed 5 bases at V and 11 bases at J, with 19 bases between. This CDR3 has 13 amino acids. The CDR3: CAWSTGMSGAQHF. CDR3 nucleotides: TGTGCCTGGTCAACCGGGATGTCCGGGGCCCAGCATTTT.

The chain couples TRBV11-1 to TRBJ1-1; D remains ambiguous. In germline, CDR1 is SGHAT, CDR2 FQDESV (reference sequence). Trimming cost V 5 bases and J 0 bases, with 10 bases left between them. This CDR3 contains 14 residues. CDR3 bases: TGTGCCAGCAGCCCGGGTAGTGTGAACACTGAAGCTTTCTTT. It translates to CASSPGSVNTEAFF.

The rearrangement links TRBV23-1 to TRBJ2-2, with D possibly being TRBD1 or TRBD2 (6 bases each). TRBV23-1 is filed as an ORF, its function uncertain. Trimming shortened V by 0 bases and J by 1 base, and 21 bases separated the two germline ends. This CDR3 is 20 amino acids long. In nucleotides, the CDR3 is TGCGCCAGCAGTCAATCCGACGGGGGCAGGTGGTCCAAGAACACCGGGGAGCTGTTTTTT. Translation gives CASSQSDGGRWSKNTGELFF.

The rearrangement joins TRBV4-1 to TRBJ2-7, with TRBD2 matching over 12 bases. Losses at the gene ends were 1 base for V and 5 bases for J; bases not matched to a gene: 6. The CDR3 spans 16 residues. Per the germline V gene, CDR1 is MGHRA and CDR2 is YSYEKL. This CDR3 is CASSQGRLAGADEQYF. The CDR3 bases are TGCGCCAGCAGCCAAGGAAGACTAGCGGGGGCTGACGAGCAGTACTTC.

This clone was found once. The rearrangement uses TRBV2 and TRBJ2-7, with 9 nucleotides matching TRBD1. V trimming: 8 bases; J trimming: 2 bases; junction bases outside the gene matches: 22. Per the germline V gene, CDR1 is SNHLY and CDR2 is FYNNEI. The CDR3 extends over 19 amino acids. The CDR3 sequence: CASSRMDRGSNRRPYEQYF. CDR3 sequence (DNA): TGTGCCAGCTCTCGAATGGACAGGGGTTCTAACCGGCGACCCTACGAGCAGTACTTC.

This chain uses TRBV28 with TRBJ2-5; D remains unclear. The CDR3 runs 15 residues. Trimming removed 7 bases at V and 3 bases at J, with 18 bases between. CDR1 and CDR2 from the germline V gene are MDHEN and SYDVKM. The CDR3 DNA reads TGTGCCAGCATGGCAGTAGTTGTGGGCAAAGAGACCCAGTACTTC. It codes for CASMAVVVGKETQYF. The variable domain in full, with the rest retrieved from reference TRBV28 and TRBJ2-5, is DVKVTQSSRYLVKRTGEKVFLECVQDMDHENMFWYRQDPGLGLRLIYFSYDVKMKEKGDIPEGYSVSREKKERFSLILESASTNQTSMYLCASMAVVVGKETQYFGPGTRLLVL.

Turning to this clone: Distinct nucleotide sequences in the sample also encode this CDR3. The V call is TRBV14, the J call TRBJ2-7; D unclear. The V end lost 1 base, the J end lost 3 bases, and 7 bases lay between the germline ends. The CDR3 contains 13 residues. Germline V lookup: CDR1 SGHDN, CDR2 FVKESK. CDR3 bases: TGTGCCAGCAGCCAAGTGGGATACTACGAGCAGTACTTC. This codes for CASSQVGYYEQYF.

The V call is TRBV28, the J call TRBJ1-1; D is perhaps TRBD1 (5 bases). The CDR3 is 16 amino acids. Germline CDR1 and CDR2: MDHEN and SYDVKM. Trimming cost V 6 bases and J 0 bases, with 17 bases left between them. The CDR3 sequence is CASSRNRMSLNTEAFF. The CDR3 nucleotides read TGTGCCAGCAGCAGAAACAGGATGTCGTTGAACACTGAAGCTTTCTTT.

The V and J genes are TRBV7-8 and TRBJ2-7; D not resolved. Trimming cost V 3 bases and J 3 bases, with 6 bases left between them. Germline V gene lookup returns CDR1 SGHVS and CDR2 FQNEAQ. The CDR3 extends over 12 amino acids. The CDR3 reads CASSFQYYEQYF. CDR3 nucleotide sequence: TGTGCCAGCAGCTTTCAATACTACGAGCAGTACTTC. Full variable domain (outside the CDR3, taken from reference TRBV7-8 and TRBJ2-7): GAGVSQSPRYKVAKRGQDVALRCDPISGHVSLFWYQQALGQGPEFLTYFQNEAQLDKSGLPSDRFFAERPEGSVSTLKIQRTQQEDSAVYLCASSFQYYEQYFGPGTRLTVT.

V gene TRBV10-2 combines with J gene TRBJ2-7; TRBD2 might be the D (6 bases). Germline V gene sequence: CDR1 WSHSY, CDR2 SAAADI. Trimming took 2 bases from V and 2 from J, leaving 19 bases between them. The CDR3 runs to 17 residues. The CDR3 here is CASSEPRAGRGPYEQYF. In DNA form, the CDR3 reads TGCGCCAGCAGTGAGCCCCGGGCGGGACGGGGCCCCTACGAGCAGTACTTC.

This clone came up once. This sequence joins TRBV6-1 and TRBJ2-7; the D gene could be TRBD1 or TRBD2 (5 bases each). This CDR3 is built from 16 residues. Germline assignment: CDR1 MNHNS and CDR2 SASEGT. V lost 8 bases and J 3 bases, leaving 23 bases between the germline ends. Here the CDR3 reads CASRVVEGHGIYEQYF. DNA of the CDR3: TGTGCCAGCCGTGTTGTAGAGGGGCATGGAATCTACGAGCAGTACTTC.

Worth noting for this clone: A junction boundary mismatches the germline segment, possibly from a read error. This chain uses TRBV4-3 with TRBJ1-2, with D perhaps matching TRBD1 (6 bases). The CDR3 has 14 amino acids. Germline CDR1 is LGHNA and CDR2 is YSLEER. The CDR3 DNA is TGCGCCAGCAGCCAAGGCATACAGGGAGGAATCGTTATCTTC. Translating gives CASSQGIQGGIVIF.

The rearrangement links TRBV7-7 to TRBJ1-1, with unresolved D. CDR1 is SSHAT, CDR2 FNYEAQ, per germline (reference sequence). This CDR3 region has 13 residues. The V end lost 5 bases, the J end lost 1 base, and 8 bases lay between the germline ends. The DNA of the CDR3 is TGTGCCAGCAGCAGGGAGAAGAACACTGAAGCTTTCTTT. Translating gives CASSREKNTEAFF. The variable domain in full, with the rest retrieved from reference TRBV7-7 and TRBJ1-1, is GAGVSQSPRYKVTKRGQDVTLRCDPISSHATLYWYQQALGQGPEFLTYFNYEAQPDKSGLPSDRFSAERPEGSISTLTIQRTEQRDSAMYRCASSREKNTEAFFGQGTRLTVV.

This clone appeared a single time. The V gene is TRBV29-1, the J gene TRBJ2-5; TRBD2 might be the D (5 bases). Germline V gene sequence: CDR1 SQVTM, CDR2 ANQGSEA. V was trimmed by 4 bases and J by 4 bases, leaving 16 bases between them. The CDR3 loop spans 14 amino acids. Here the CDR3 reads CSVVRGRVGETQYF. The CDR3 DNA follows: TGCAGCGTTGTCCGGGGAAGGGTGGGAGAGACCCAGTACTTC.

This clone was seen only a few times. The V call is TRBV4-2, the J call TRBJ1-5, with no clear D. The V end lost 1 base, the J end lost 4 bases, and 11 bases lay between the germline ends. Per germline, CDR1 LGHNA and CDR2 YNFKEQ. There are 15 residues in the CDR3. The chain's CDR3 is CASSQGAGRNQPQHF. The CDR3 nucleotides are TGTGCCAGCAGCCAAGGGGCAGGCCGAAATCAGCCCCAGCATTTT.

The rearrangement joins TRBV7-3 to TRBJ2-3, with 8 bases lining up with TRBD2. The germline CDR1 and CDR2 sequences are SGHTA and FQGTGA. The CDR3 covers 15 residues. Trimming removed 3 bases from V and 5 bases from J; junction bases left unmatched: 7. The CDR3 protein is CASSFNGGAVDTQYF. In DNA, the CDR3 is TGTGCCAGCAGCTTTAACGGGGGGGCTGTAGATACGCAGTATTTT.

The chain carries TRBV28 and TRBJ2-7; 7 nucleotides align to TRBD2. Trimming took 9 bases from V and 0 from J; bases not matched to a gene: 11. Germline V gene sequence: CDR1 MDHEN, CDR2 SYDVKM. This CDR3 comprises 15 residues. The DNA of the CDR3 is TGTGCCAGTGACCTGTCTAGCGGAAGCTCCTACGAGCAGTACTTC. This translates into CASDLSSGSSYEQYF.

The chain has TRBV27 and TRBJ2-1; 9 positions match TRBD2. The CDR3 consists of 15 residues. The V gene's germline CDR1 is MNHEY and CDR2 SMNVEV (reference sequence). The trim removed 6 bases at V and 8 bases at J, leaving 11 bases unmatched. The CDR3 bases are TGTGCCAGCAGAAGGGGCGGGAGGGCCATAGATGAGCAGTTCTTC. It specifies CASRRGGRAIDEQFF.

As DNA, the CDR3 is TGTGCCAGCAGACTCCTGGGCGGGCCCTACGAGCAGTACTTC. Encoded protein: CASRLLGGPYEQYF. This chain joins TRBV5-4 and TRBJ2-7, with a weak D call TRBD2 (5 bases). Germline V gene data show CDR1 as SGHNT and CDR2 as YYREEE (reference sequence). V lost 5 bases and J 2 bases, leaving 14 bases between the germline ends. This CDR3 contains 14 residues.

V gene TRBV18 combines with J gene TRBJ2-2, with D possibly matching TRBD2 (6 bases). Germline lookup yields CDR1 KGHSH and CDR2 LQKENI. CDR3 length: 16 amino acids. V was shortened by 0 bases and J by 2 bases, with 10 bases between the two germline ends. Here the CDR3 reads CASSPPGGINTGELFF. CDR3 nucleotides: TGTGCCAGCTCACCACCGGGCGGGATCAACACCGGGGAGCTGTTTTTT. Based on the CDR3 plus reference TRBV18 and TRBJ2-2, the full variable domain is NAGVMQNPRHLVRRRGQEARLRCSPMKGHSHVYWYRQLPEEGLKFMVYLQKENIIDESGMPKERFSAEFPKEGPSILRIQQVVRGDSAAYFCASSPPGGINTGELFFGEGSRLTVL.